The next 2 T cell receptor beta chains were all read from a single sample in a study of T cell responses to AZD1222 COVID-19 vaccine. TCRdb's copy holds only in-frame clones and misses some; the assay was immunoSEQ multiplex PCR. The sample yields roughly 100,000 clones, around 76% seen once. Sequencing used peripheral blood, obtained on day 0 of AZD1222 vaccination. These receptors originate from an adult in good health.

The gene calls are TRBV13 and TRBJ2-7; 8 nucleotides agree with TRBD1. Germline CDR1 PRHDT, CDR2 FYEKMQ (reference sequence). The J segment lost 1 base and the V segment lost 5 bases, leaving 7 bases of the junction unmatched. The CDR3 totals 15 residues. This CDR3 reads CASSGGQGPSYEQYF. The CDR3, as DNA: TGTGCCAGCAGCGGAGGACAGGGACCTTCCTACGAGCAGTACTTC.

This chain connects TRBV5-1 to TRBJ1-2; D call uncertain. V shed 0 bases and J shed 2 bases, with 11 bases lying between them. Germline V lookup: CDR1 SGHRS, CDR2 YFSETQ. The CDR3 runs to 15 residues. The CDR3 loop reads CASSLAGRQNYGYTF. CDR3 in DNA: TGCGCCAGCAGCTTGGCCGGCAGGCAGAACTATGGCTACACCTTC.